This T cell receptor beta chain was recovered during a study of T cells after yellow fever vaccination. Study information: Preparation of the low-cell-number fractions used SMART-Seq v4 Ultra Low Input. Whole-study findings and limits: Abundant clonotypes (contaminants from the bulk population) could be present in FACS-sorted repertoires. Some clonotypes were seen in both the CD4 and the CD8 compartments. These made up a small share and likely arose from convergent recombination.

In TCRdb, the 5' RACE reads were re-called with MiXCR into one record per CDR3 protein. In the table there are over 110,000 distinct CDR3 sequences, around 7.7% of which are singletons. At least ten counts were recorded for this clonotype. Antigen: not known. The CDR3 has 14 amino acids. Per the germline V gene, CDR1 is LNHDA and CDR2 is SQIVND (reference sequence). Deletions cut 7 bases from V and 0 bases from J, with 12 bases between. The chain uses TRBV19 and TRBJ1-1; D remains ambiguous. Sequencing used CD4+ T cells sorted from PBMCs, obtained 5 days after the yellow fever booster vaccination. This receptor was identified in a man younger than 45 who received the YFV17D yellow fever vaccine. In DNA, the CDR3 is TGTGCCAGTACAATTTCCGGGTTGAACACTGAAGCTTTCTTT. This codes for CASTISGLNTEAFF.